The 14 T cell receptor beta chains below all came from one sample that was sequenced in a study of identical twins. TCRdb redid the calling of the 5' RACE reads with MiXCR, one entry per CDR3 protein. The sample consists of 500,000 to 650,000 distinct CDR3 sequences, 7.1% of them appearing once. The same data also contributed to another study, on yellow fever vaccine responses in identical twins.

The sequencing input was PBMCs. The receptors shown here come from a woman younger than 30 in good health.

This clonotype was detected ten times or more. The chain couples TRBV7-9 to TRBJ1-2, with 7 bases matching TRBD1. With V trimmed by 5 bases and J by 0 bases, 9 bases remained unmatched. Germline V gives CDR1 SEHNR, CDR2 FQNEAQ (reference sequence). The CDR3 is 16 amino acids. DNA of the CDR3: TGTGCCAGCAGCGGGTTGGACAGGCTAACTAACTATGGCTACACCTTC. This encodes CASSGLDRLTNYGYTF.

This chain uses TRBV28 with TRBJ2-1; a weak D match, TRBD2 (5 bases). Germline V gene data show CDR1 as MDHEN and CDR2 as SYDVKM. V was trimmed by 5 bases and J by 4 bases, leaving 15 bases between them. CDR3 length equals 15 residues. CDR3 sequence: CASSPPQTGYNEQFF. DNA for the CDR3: TGTGCCAGCAGTCCCCCCCAGACGGGGTACAATGAGCAGTTCTTC.

This clonotype was seen only a few times. V and J are TRBV7-6 and TRBJ1-1; a possible D gene is TRBD1 (6 bases). The CDR3 runs to 13 residues. CDR1 and CDR2 (germline): SGHVS, FNYEAQ. The V end lost 9 bases, the J end lost 4 bases, and 15 bases lay between the germline ends. The CDR3 region has the DNA TGTGCCAGTACGACAGGTTTGAGCACTGAAGCTTTCTTT. Its protein product is CASTTGLSTEAFF.

The chain recombines TRBV4-1 with TRBJ2-7; D is undetermined. This CDR3 region has 15 residues. Trimming removed 0 bases at V and 0 bases at J, with 9 bases between. Germline V gene sequence: CDR1 MGHRA, CDR2 YSYEKL. CDR3 sequence (DNA): TGCGCCAGCAGCCAAGAGAGGTACAACTCCTACGAGCAGTACTTC. It yields the protein CASSQERYNSYEQYF.

This clonotype was observed a few times. The chain has TRBV7-9 and TRBJ1-6; 8 positions match TRBD1. The CDR3 totals 13 residues. After removal of 8 bases from V and 7 bases from J, the junction contained 4 bases not matched to a gene. CDR1 and CDR2 (germline): SEHNR, FQNEAQ (reference sequence). The CDR3 bases are TGTGCCAGCCAGGGACAGGAAAATTCACCCCTCCACTTT. Its translation: CASQGQENSPLHF. The whole variable domain, remainder taken from reference TRBV7-9 and TRBJ1-6, is DTGVSQNPRHKITKRGQNVTFRCDPISEHNRLYWYRQTLGQGPEFLTYFQNEAQLEKSRLLSDRFSAERPKGSFSTLEIQRTEQGDSAMYLCASQGQENSPLHFGNGTRLTVT.

This clonotype appeared many times. V is TRBV3-1 and J is TRBJ1-5; the D gene is possibly TRBD1 (5 bases). The CDR3 extends over 14 amino acids. Trimming left V 4 bases short and J 2 bases short, with 9 bases between. Looked up from germline, CDR1 is LGHDT and CDR2 is YNNKEL (reference sequence). The CDR3 DNA is TGTGCCAGCAGCCCCTCGGGGGGCAATCAGCCCCAGCATTTT. It is translated as CASSPSGGNQPQHF. The entire variable domain, with the rest obtained from reference TRBV3-1 and TRBJ1-5, is as follows: DTAVSQTPKYLVTQMGNDKSIKCEQNLGHDTMYWYKQDSKKFLKIMFSYNNKELIINETVPNRFSPKSPDKAHLNLHINSLELGDSAVYFCASSPSGGNQPQHFGDGTRLSIL.

CDR3 amino acids: CSALTSGSSYNEQFF. In DNA, the CDR3 is TGCAGCGCCTTGACTAGCGGGAGCTCCTACAATGAGCAGTTCTTC. The genes are TRBV29-1 and TRBJ2-1; TRBD2 matches at 12 bases. CDR1 is SQVTM and CDR2 is ANQGSEA in the germline V gene. Unmatched junction bases numbered 4, after V lost 7 bases and J lost 0 bases. The CDR3 has 15 amino acids.

This clonotype showed up many times. This chain joins TRBV5-1 and TRBJ2-3, with D unresolved. Germline values: CDR1 SGHRS, CDR2 YFSETQ. Trimming left V 5 bases short and J 5 bases short, with 12 bases between. The CDR3 extends over 13 amino acids. The CDR3 is CASRDPGKDTQYF. The CDR3, as DNA: TGCGCCAGCAGGGATCCCGGAAAAGATACGCAGTATTTT.

The chain employs TRBV18 and TRBJ2-4, with 7 bases aligning to TRBD1. The trim removed 5 bases at V and 5 bases at J, leaving 6 bases unmatched. This CDR3 comprises 14 residues. Germline V lookup: CDR1 KGHSH, CDR2 LQKENI. Here the CDR3 DNA reads TGTGCCAGCTCAATAGGGACAGCTGAAAACATTCAGTACTTC. Translation: CASSIGTAENIQYF.

The V and J genes are TRBV7-8 and TRBJ1-5; weak D call: TRBD1 (5 bases). CDR3 length equals 17 residues. Germline V gene data show CDR1 as SGHVS and CDR2 as FQNEAQ. Trimming left V 1 base short and J 2 bases short, with 15 bases between. The CDR3 spells CASSLGPSGGGNQPQHF. CDR3 coding DNA: TGTGCCAGCAGCTTAGGTCCAAGCGGGGGAGGCAATCAGCCCCAGCATTTT.

The chain joins TRBV5-5 to TRBJ2-7; perhaps D is TRBD1 or TRBD2 (5 bases each). Trimming left V 0 bases short and J 2 bases short, with 21 bases between. CDR3 length: 18 amino acids. CDR1 is SGHKS, CDR2 YYEKEE, per germline (reference sequence). This CDR3 is CASSLVGGPGTDTYEQYV. CDR3 bases: TGTGCCAGCAGCTTGGTAGGTGGACCCGGGACCGATACCTACGAGCAGTACGTC.

This clonotype was recorded at least ten times. The gene calls are TRBV6-5 and TRBJ1-2; maybe TRBD1 (6 bases). Trimming stripped 3 bases from V and 5 bases from J, with 7 bases between. The CDR3 runs 12 residues. Germline CDR1 is MNHEY and CDR2 is SVGAGI. The DNA for the CDR3 is TGTGCCAGCAGTTATCAGGGGTATGGCTACACCTTC. Translating it yields CASSYQGYGYTF.

This clonotype was seen repeatedly, ten times or more. The V gene is TRBV5-5, the J gene TRBJ2-3; D remains ambiguous. CDR1 and CDR2 (germline): SGHKS, YYEKEE (reference sequence). This CDR3 contains 14 residues. The V gene lost 1 base and the J gene lost 2 bases, with 8 bases spanning the gap. DNA of the CDR3: TGTGCCAGCAGCTTGTATGTTCTCACAGATACGCAGTATTTT. Protein product: CASSLYVLTDTQYF.

The chain is built from TRBV4-1 and TRBJ2-1, with TRBD2 matching over 9 bases. V lost 0 bases, J lost 2 bases, and 11 bases stayed unmatched. The germline V gene encodes CDR1 MGHRA and CDR2 YSYEKL. The length of the CDR3 is 19 residues. CDR3 region: CASSQEVSGGRATYNEQFF. CDR3 bases: TGCGCCAGCAGCCAAGAGGTGTCCGGCGGGAGGGCCACCTACAATGAGCAGTTCTTC.